This T cell receptor beta chain emerged from a study of T cells expressing NK-cell markers. Study results and caveats: Leadership of the CD3+CD56-NKG2C+ fraction also belonged to these clonotypes in several donors.

The CDR3 has 13 residues. In germline, CDR1 is SSHAT, CDR2 FNYEAQ (reference sequence). Note on this clonotype: Its antigen is as yet unknown.

TCRdb re-called the 5' RACE reads and catalogs CDR3 proteins one per entry, DNA excluded. This sample's clone table lists 500,000 to 700,000 distinct CDR3 sequences. The sequence was obtained from a man aged 18 to 35 in good health. The chain employs TRBV7-7 and TRBJ2-4; the D call of TRBD2 rests on TCRdb alone, since no DNA is present to check it. Specimen: blood T cells: a sorted CD56 or NKG2C T cell subset, CD4+ or CD8+ T cells, or bulk PBMC T cells (not recorded which). CDR3 protein: CASSRSFEGIQYF.